One sample yielded the 23 T cell receptor beta chains listed below, sequenced in a study of human T cells and chemical hapten exposure. Time point given: patch test 3, about 24 weeks after DPC sensitization. The treatment here: therapeutic diphenylcyclopropenone sensitization with weekly scalp DPC. TCRdb reanalysed the RACE reads using MiXCR and keeps one entry per CDR3 protein. The data show approximately 160,000 distinct CDR3 sequences, 28% seen once. This sample comprised whole blood, obtained in connection with sensitization to the hapten diphenylcyclopropenone (DPC). The receptors shown here come from a woman between 18 and 30 years old with alopecia areata. Some clones in this sample may be carry-over from other donors' samples.

This clonotype came up many times. The chain has TRBV6-2 or TRBV6-3 and TRBJ2-4; D is ambiguous. V was clipped by 4 bases and J by 0 bases, with 7 bases between them. Germline CDR1 and CDR2: MNHEY and SVGEGT. The CDR3 runs to 14 residues. The CDR3 nucleotides are TGTGCCAGCAGTTCGACACTAGCCAAAAACATTCAGTACTTC. Translated, it gives CASSSTLAKNIQYF.

The chain couples TRBV20-1 to TRBJ2-5; 9 nucleotides line up with TRBD2. V was pared by 8 bases and J by 4 bases, with 11 bases of the junction left unmatched. The CDR3 length is 14 residues. In germline, CDR1 is DFQATT, CDR2 SNEGSKA (reference sequence). Here the CDR3 DNA reads TGCAGTCCCCAGCGGCTAGCGGGACTAGAGACCCAGTACTTC. This sequence encodes CSPQRLAGLETQYF.

The rearrangement uses TRBV20-1 and TRBJ2-1; TRBD1 aligns across 8 bases. This CDR3 is 12 amino acids long. Losses at the gene ends were 8 bases for V and 4 bases for J; bases not matched to a gene: 4. Germline CDR1 and CDR2: DFQATT and SNEGSKA (reference sequence). In DNA, the CDR3 is TGCAGTAATAGACAGGGGTACAATGAGCAGTTCTTC. Its translation is CSNRQGYNEQFF.

This rearrangement joins TRBV6-1 to TRBJ2-5; 11 nucleotides align to TRBD2. The V segment lost 4 bases and the J segment 1 base; nucleotides outside the gene matches: 2. CDR1 is MNHNS and CDR2 is SASEGT in the germline V gene. CDR3 length equals 15 residues. The CDR3 loop is CASSVLAGGQETQYF. DNA for the CDR3: TGTGCCAGCAGTGTTCTAGCGGGGGGCCAAGAGACCCAGTACTTC.

This clonotype came up a few times. The V gene is TRBV7-2, the J gene TRBJ1-2; 12 nucleotides align to TRBD1. There are 16 residues in the CDR3. Germline V gene sequence: CDR1 SGHTA, CDR2 FQGNSA. V lost 1 base to trimming and J lost 7 bases; unmatched junction nucleotides: 7. For the CDR3, the DNA is TGTGCCAGCAGCTTAGGGGGGACAGGGGGCGGTCGTGGCTACACCTTC. Amino acid sequence: CASSLGGTGGGRGYTF.

The table lists this clonotype with a few counts. This chain joins TRBV11-2 and TRBJ2-1; D call uncertain. Trimming shortened V by 11 bases and J by 6 bases, and 11 bases separated the two germline ends. The germline V gene encodes CDR1 SGHAT and CDR2 FQNNGV. The CDR3 contains 11 residues. CDR3 loop: CASYGGNEQFF. The CDR3 coding sequence is TGTGCCTCTTACGGCGGCAATGAGCAGTTCTTC.

As concerns this clonotype: Sequence at one end of the junction differs from germline and may be a read error. The V call is TRBV7-2, the J call TRBJ2-7; 7 bases are a match to TRBD2. Germline loops: CDR1 SGHTA, CDR2 FQGNSA. The length of the CDR3 is 13 residues. CDR3 residues: CASSNPPAGVGLF. Written as DNA, the CDR3 is TGTGCCAGCAGCAATCCCCCCGCGGGAGTTGGGCTTTTC.

This clonotype was found a few times. The chain recombines TRBV4-3 with TRBJ2-2; 7 nucleotides agree with TRBD1. Looked up from germline, CDR1 is LGHNA and CDR2 is YSLEER. V was pared by 5 bases and J by 4 bases, with 7 bases of the junction left unmatched. CDR3 size: 15 residues. The DNA of the CDR3 is TGCGCCAGCAGCAAGCGACAGGGTTTCACCGGGGAGCTGTTTTTT. It yields the protein CASSKRQGFTGELFF.

This clonotype has only a few counts. This rearrangement joins TRBV6-5 to TRBJ1-6, with 8 bases lining up with TRBD1. Germline loops: CDR1 MNHEY, CDR2 SVGAGI. CDR3 length: 19 residues. Unmatched junction bases numbered 17, after V lost 1 base and J lost 9 bases. Here the CDR3 reads CASSYLWHYQGARGSPLHF. DNA for the CDR3: TGTGCCAGCAGTTACTTATGGCATTATCAGGGGGCGCGTGGTTCACCCCTCCACTTT.

This rearrangement joins TRBV4-2 to TRBJ2-5, with D unresolved. Germline values: CDR1 LGHNA, CDR2 YNFKEQ. The CDR3 has 14 amino acids. The V end was cut by 1 base, the J end by 1 base, with 7 bases between. CDR3 sequence (DNA): TGTGCCAGCAGCCAAGGTTACGCCCAAGAGACCCAGTACTTC. This codes for CASSQGYAQETQYF.

This clonotype was detected only a few times. The chain is built from TRBV20-1 and TRBJ2-2; weak D call: TRBD2 (5 bases). Looked up from germline, CDR1 is DFQATT and CDR2 is SNEGSKA (reference sequence). The CDR3 runs to 16 residues. The V and J ends lost 0 bases and 4 bases respectively, with 15 bases between them. Here the CDR3 reads CSARDSRVLITGELFF. The CDR3 bases are TGCAGTGCTAGAGATTCGAGGGTTTTGATCACCGGGGAGCTGTTTTTT.

This chain's CDR3 is CSVSGGTGELFF. In DNA form, the CDR3 reads TGCAGCGTTTCTGGTGGCACCGGGGAGCTGTTTTTT. V and J are TRBV29-1 and TRBJ2-2, with D uncertain. V was pared by 5 bases and J by 4 bases, with 8 bases between. Germline CDR1 and CDR2: SQVTM and ANQGSEA. This CDR3 is built from 12 residues.

This clonotype was recorded a few times. The rearrangement uses TRBV9 and TRBJ2-3; D gene uncertain. CDR1 and CDR2 from the germline V gene are SGDLS and YYNGEE. CDR3 size: 16 residues. V was pared by 3 bases and J by 5 bases, with 19 bases between. CDR3 bases: TGTGCCAGCAGCGGGAACCCTGGGGTGGACCTAGATACGCAGTATTTT. This sequence encodes CASSGNPGVDLDTQYF. The full variable domain, in which reference TRBV9 and TRBJ2-3 provide the parts outside the CDR3, is DSGVTQTPKHLITATGQRVTLRCSPRSGDLSVYWYQQSLDQGLQFLIQYYNGEERAKGNILERFSAQQFPDLHSELNLSSLELGDSALYFCASSGNPGVDLDTQYFGPGTRLTVL.

This clonotype showed up many times. The V call is TRBV7-3, the J call TRBJ2-5; D could derive from TRBD1 or TRBD2 (6 bases each). In germline, CDR1 is SGHTA, CDR2 FQGTGA. The CDR3 is 15 amino acids. Trimming shortened V by 5 bases and J by 4 bases, and 17 bases separated the two germline ends. The CDR3 DNA sequence: TGTGCCAGCAGCGGGGGGCAGGGGCGGAGAGAGACCCAGTACTTC. This gives the protein CASSGGQGRRETQYF. Complete variable domain (other parts from reference TRBV7-3 and TRBJ2-5): GAGVSQTPSNKVTEKGKYVELRCDPISGHTALYWYRQSLGQGPEFLIYFQGTGAADDSGLPNDRFFAVRPEGSVSTLKIQRTERGDSAVYLCASSGGQGRRETQYFGPGTRLLVL.

The genes are TRBV12-5 and TRBJ2-1; D is possibly TRBD1 or TRBD2 (6 bases each). The CDR3 totals 12 residues. Germline assignment: CDR1 LGHNT and CDR2 FRNRAP. V lost 6 bases and J lost 6, with 9 bases in between. The DNA for the CDR3 is TGTGCTAGTGGACCGGGGGCCAATGAGCAGTTCTTC. Translating gives CASGPGANEQFF.

This chain connects TRBV27 to TRBJ1-3, with 7 bases that match TRBD1. J lost 0 bases, V lost 5 bases, and 7 bases had no gene match. Germline V lookup: CDR1 MNHEY, CDR2 SMNVEV (reference sequence). This CDR3 region has 16 residues. The DNA of the CDR3 is TGTGCCAGCAGTCCCCCGGGACAGCTCTCTGGAAACACCATATATTTT. Translating it yields CASSPPGQLSGNTIYF.

This sequence joins TRBV29-1 and TRBJ1-2; D is undetermined. The CDR3 has 13 residues. Deletions cut 3 bases from V and 0 bases from J, with 8 bases between. The germline V gene encodes CDR1 SQVTM and CDR2 ANQGSEA. CDR3 protein: CSVDGLANYGYTF. The CDR3 coding sequence is TGCAGCGTTGACGGCCTAGCTAACTATGGCTACACCTTC.

This clonotype was seen only a few times. The rearrangement uses TRBV6-6 and TRBJ1-2; TRBD1 matches at 8 bases. Germline lookup yields CDR1 MNHNY and CDR2 SVGAGI (reference sequence). The junction had 12 bases not matched to a gene; V was cut back by 7 bases and J by 8 bases. This CDR3 spans 14 amino acids. Here the CDR3 DNA reads TGTGCCAGCAATCGCCGCCAGGGGGCGCGGGGCTACACCTTC. Encoded protein: CASNRRQGARGYTF.

This clonotype was seen a handful of times. This chain uses TRBV28 with TRBJ1-2; possibly TRBD1 for D (5 bases). The V end was cut by 7 bases, the J end by 8 bases, with 20 bases between. Germline CDR1 is MDHEN and CDR2 is SYDVKM. This CDR3 comprises 14 residues. This chain's CDR3 is CASTSGAGAGGYTF. The CDR3 DNA follows: TGTGCCAGCACCTCCGGGGCCGGTGCGGGGGGCTACACCTTC.

This clonotype came up a few times. In DNA form, the CDR3 reads TGTGCCAGCAGCCAAGTTCGAGACTTTAAGTGGGGTGAGCAGTTCTTC. This codes for CASSQVRDFKWGEQFF. The rearrangement joins TRBV3-1 to TRBJ2-1; D unclear. Germline CDR1 reads LGHDT; CDR2 reads YNNKEL (reference sequence). The CDR3 sequence is 16 residues long. V was trimmed by 1 base and J by 9 bases, leaving 19 bases between them.

Only a few counts were recorded for this clonotype. The genes are TRBV12-3 or TRBV12-4 and TRBJ1-2; D call uncertain. This CDR3 contains 11 residues. The V end lost 3 bases, the J end lost 7 bases, and 6 bases lay between the germline ends. The CDR3 here is CASSFSAGYTF. CDR3 nucleotides: TGTGCCAGCAGTTTTTCGGCTGGCTACACCTTC.

This clonotype came up a few times. The V call is TRBV20-1, the J call TRBJ1-2; D not resolved. CDR3 length: 12 residues. V lost 8 bases to trimming and J lost 4 bases, with 14 bases between them. Per germline, CDR1 DFQATT and CDR2 SNEGSKA (reference sequence). CDR3 protein: CSHTDPVYGYTF. Written as DNA, the CDR3 is TGCAGTCACACCGATCCGGTCTATGGCTACACCTTC.

This clonotype has a handful of counts. The chain recombines TRBV5-6 with TRBJ2-2; TRBD2 matches at 11 bases. Germline V gives CDR1 SGHDT, CDR2 YYEEEE. The CDR3 extends over 17 amino acids. Losses at the gene ends were 3 bases for V and 5 bases for J; bases not matched to a gene: 9. The CDR3 sequence: CASSSATSGRFTGELFF. The DNA for the CDR3 is TGTGCCAGCAGCTCAGCAACTAGCGGGAGATTTACCGGGGAGCTGTTTTTT.